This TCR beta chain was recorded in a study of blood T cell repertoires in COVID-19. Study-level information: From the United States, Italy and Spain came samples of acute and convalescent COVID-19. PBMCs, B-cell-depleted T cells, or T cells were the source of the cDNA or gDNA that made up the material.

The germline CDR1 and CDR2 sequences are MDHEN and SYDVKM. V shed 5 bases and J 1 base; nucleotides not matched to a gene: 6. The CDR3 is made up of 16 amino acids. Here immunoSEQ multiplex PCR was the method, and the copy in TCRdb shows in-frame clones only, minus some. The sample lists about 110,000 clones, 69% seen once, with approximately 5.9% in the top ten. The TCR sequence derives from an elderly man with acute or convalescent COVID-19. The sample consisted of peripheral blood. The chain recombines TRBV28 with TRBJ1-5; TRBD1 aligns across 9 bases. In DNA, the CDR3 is TGTGCCAGCAGTCGACAGGGGGGGGACAGCAATCAGCCCCAGCATTTT. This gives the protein CASSRQGGDSNQPQHF.